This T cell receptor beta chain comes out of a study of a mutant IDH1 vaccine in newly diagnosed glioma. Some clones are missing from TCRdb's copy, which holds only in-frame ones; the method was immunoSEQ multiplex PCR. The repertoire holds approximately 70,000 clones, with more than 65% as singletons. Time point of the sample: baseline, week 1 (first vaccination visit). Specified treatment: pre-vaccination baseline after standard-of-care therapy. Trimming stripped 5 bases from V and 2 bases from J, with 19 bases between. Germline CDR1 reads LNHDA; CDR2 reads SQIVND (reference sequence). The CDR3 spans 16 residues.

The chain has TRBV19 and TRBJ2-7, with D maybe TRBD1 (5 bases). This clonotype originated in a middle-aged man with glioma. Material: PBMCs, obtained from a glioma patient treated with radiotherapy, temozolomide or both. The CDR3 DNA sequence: TGTGCCAGTAGTCCCCAGGGTCTCCTACCCGCCTACGAGCAGTACTTC. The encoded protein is CASSPQGLLPAYEQYF.